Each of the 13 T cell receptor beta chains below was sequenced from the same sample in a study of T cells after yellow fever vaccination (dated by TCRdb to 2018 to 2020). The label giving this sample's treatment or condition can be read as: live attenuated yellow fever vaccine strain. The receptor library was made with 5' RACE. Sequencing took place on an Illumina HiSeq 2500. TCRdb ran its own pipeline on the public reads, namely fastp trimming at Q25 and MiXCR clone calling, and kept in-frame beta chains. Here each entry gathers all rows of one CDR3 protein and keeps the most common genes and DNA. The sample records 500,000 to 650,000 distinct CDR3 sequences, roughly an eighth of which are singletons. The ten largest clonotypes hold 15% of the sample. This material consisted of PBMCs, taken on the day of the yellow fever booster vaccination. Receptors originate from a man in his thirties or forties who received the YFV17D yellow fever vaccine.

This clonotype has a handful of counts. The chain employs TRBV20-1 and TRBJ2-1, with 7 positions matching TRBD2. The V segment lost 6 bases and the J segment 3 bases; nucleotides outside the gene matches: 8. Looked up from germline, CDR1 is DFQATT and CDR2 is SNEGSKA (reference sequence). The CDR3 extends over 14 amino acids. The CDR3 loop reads CSAEGLSFYNEQFF. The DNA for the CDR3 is TGCAGTGCCGAGGGACTATCATTCTACAATGAGCAGTTCTTC.

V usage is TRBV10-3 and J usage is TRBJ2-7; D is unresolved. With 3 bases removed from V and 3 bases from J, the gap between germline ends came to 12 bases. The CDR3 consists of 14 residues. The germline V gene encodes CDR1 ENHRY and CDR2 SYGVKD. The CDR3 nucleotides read TGTGCCATCAGTGAACCCCCCCCAAACTACGAGCAGTACTTC. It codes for CAISEPPPNYEQYF.

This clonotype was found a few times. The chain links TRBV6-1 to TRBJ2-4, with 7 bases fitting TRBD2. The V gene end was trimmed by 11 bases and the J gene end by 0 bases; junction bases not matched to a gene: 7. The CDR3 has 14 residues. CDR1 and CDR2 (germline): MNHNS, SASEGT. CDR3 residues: CASRTGGAKNIQYF. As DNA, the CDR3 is TGTGCCTCCCGGACGGGAGGAGCCAAAAACATTCAGTACTTC.

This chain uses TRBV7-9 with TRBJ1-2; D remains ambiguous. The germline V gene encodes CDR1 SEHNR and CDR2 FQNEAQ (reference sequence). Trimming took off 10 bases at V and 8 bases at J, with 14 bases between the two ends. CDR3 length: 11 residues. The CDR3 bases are TGTGCCACCCAGAGGGATTACGGCTACACCTTC. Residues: CATQRDYGYTF.

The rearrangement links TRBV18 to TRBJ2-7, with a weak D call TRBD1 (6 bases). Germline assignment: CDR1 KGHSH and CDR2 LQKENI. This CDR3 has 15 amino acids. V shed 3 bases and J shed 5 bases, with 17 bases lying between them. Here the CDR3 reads CASSPREQGRDEQYF. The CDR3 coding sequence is TGTGCCAGCTCACCTCGGGAACAGGGAAGGGACGAGCAGTACTTC.

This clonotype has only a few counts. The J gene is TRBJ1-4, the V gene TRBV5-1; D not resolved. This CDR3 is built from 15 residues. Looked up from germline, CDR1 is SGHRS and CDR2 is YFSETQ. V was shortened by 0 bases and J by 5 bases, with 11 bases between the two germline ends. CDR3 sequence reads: CASSLEGARNEKLFF. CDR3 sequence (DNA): TGCGCCAGCAGCTTGGAGGGTGCGAGAAATGAAAAACTGTTTTTT.

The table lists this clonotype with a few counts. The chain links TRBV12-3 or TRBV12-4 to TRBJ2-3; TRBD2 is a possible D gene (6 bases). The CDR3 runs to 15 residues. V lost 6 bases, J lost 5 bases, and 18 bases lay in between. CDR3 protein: CASRGRRDEGDTQYF. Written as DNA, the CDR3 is TGTGCCAGCAGAGGAAGGCGGGACGAGGGAGATACGCAGTATTTT.

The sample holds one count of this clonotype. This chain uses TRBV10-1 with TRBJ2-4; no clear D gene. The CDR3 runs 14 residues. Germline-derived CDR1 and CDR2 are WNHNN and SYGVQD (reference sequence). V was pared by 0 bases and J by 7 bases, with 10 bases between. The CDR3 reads CASSESIQRNIQYF. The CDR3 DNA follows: TGCGCCAGCAGTGAGTCGATACAGAGGAACATTCAGTACTTC.

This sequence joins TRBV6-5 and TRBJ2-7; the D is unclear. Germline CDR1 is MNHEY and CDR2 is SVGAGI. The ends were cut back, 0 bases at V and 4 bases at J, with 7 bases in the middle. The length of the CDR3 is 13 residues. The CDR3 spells CASSYSLRYEQYF. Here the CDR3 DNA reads TGTGCCAGCAGTTACTCTCTCAGATACGAGCAGTACTTC.

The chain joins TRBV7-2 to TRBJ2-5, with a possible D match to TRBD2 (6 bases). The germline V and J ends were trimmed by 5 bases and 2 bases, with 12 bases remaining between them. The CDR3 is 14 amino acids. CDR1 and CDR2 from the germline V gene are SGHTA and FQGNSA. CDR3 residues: CASSPAGLQETQYF. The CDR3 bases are TGTGCCAGCAGCCCCGCGGGGCTACAAGAGACCCAGTACTTC.

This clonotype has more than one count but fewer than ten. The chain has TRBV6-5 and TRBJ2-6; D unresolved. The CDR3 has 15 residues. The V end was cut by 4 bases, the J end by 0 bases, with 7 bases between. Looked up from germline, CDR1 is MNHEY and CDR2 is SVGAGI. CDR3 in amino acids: CASSLSHSGANVLTF. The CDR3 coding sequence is TGTGCCAGCAGTTTATCTCACTCTGGGGCCAACGTCCTGACTTTC.

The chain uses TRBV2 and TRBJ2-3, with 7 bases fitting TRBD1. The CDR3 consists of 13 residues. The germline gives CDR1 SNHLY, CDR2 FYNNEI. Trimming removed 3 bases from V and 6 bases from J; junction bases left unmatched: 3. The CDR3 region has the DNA TGTGCCAGCAGTGAGAGGACAGGCGATACGCAGTATTTT. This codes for CASSERTGDTQYF.

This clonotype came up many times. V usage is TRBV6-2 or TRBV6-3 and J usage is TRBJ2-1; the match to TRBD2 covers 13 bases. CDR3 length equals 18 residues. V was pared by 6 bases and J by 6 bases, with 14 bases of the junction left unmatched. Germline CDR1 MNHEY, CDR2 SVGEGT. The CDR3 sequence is CASSQRTSGSIIGNEQFF. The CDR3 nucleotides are TGTGCCAGCAGCCAGAGGACTAGCGGGAGTATAATAGGCAATGAGCAGTTCTTC.